These T cell receptor beta chains were read from a single sample in a study of shared clonotypes between healthy human individuals. Sequencing used immunoSEQ multiplex PCR; TCRdb keeps in-frame clones, though not all of them. This repertoire shows 700,000 to 950,000 clones, just over 95% found once; its top ten account for less than 0.25%. The sequenced material came from naive CD8+ T cells sorted from blood. The receptors were gathered from a young man in good health. CDR3s include the opening cysteine and the closing phenylalanine or tryptophan. A D gene is named only where the DNA matches it firmly. Clone sizes are given selectively: once, few, many, or a class where the clone is expanded.

>NA|TRBV28|TRBJ2-7|NA
CASYEQYF
TGTGCCAGCTACGAGCAGTACTTC
>NA|TRBV9|TRBJ2-2|NA
CASSVGGSPRYGNTGELFF
TGTGCCAGCAGCGTAGGGGGGTCCCCACGGTACGGGAACACCGGGGAGCTGTTTTTT
>NA|TRBV27|TRBJ1-5|NA
CASSPTGLNQPQHF
TGTGCCAGCAGTCCGACAGGTCTCAATCAGCCCCAGCATTTT
>NA|TRBV29-1|TRBJ2-7|NA
CSVVRWQGELYEQYF
TGCAGCGTTGTGCGATGGCAGGGCGAACTTTACGAGCAGTACTTC
>NA|TRBV5-1|TRBJ1-1|TRBD1
CASSSIGTGAPEAFF
TGCGCCAGCAGCTCGATCGGGACAGGAGCACCCGAAGCTTTCTTT
>once|TRBV25-1|TRBJ2-1|NA
CASSSLTGQSYNEQFF
TGTGCCAGCAGCTCCCTGACGGGCCAATCCTACAATGAGCAGTTCTTC
>NA|TRBV29-1|TRBJ2-7|TRBD2
CSGREDPHEQYF
TGCAGCGGACGGGAGGACCCCCACGAGCAGTACTTC
>NA|TRBV7-9|TRBJ1-2|NA
CASSVRDSGHDGYTF
TGTGCCAGCAGCGTCCGGGACTCCGGTCACGATGGCTACACCTTC
>NA|TRBV5-6|TRBJ2-7|NA
CASSFSGSYEQYF
TGTGCCAGCAGCTTTAGCGGTTCCTACGAGCAGTACTTC
>NA|TRBV10-3|TRBJ2-7|NA
CAISEWDEQYF
TGTGCCATCAGTGAGTGGGACGAGCAGTACTTC
>NA|TRBV18|TRBJ2-3|NA
CASTLGDTQYF
TGTGCCAGCACACTGGGGGATACGCAGTATTTT
>NA|TRBV5-4|TRBJ2-7|TRBD1
CASSSGQDDSYEQYF
TGTGCCAGCAGCTCGGGACAGGATGATTCCTACGAGCAGTACTTC
>NA|TRBV11-2|TRBJ2-1|TRBD2
CASRLAGANNEQFF
TGTGCCAGCAGATTAGCGGGAGCAAACAATGAGCAGTTCTTC
>NA|TRBV15|TRBJ2-2|NA
CATEGFYNTGELFF
TGTGCCACCGAGGGATTTTACAACACCGGGGAGCTGTTTTTT
>NA|TRBV7-9|TRBJ2-7|TRBD2
CASSLSSGSHSYEQYF
TGTGCCAGCAGCCTGAGTAGCGGGAGTCACTCCTACGAGCAGTACTTC
>NA|TRBV23-1|TRBJ1-2|NA
CASSHVRKEPRYGYTF
TGCGCCAGCAGTCACGTCCGGAAAGAACCGAGATATGGCTACACCTTC
>NA|TRBV14|TRBJ1-1|NA
CASSGSRGAFF
TGTGCCAGCAGCGGAAGTCGAGGTGCTTTCTTT
>once|TRBV6-6|TRBJ2-1|TRBD2
CASGLFPGLAGDEQFF
TGTGCCAGCGGTCTGTTCCCGGGACTAGCGGGAGATGAGCAGTTCTTC
>NA|TRBV28|TRBJ1-5|TRBD1
CASSFLRQGSNQPQHF
TGTGCCAGCAGTTTCTTAAGACAGGGATCCAATCAGCCCCAGCATTTT
>NA|TRBV6-1|TRBJ1-5|NA
CASNLGGNQPQHF
TGTGCCAGCAACCTGGGGGGAAATCAGCCCCAGCATTTT
>once|TRBV9|TRBJ2-7|TRBD1
CASSGRGDRGAREQYF
TGTGCCAGCAGCGGTCGTGGGGACAGGGGGGCTCGGGAGCAGTACTTC
>NA|TRBV27|TRBJ2-1|TRBD2
CASSPPGTSGYNEQFF
TGTGCCAGCAGTCCGCCCGGGACTAGCGGGTACAATGAGCAGTTCTTC
>NA|TRBV27|TRBJ2-1|NA
CASSSLGALNNEQFF
TGTGCCAGCAGTTCCCTGGGGGCCCTCAACAATGAGCAGTTCTTC
>NA|TRBV4-1|TRBJ1-1|TRBD1
CASSHEQGASTEAFF
TGCGCCAGCAGCCACGAACAGGGGGCCAGCACTGAAGCTTTCTTT
>once|TRBV7-2|TRBJ2-7|TRBD2
CASSLSGTVYEQYF
TGTGCCAGCAGCCTCAGCGGGACGGTCTACGAGCAGTACTTC
>NA|TRBV4-1|TRBJ2-5|NA
CASSQDQGKSETQYF
TGCGCCAGCAGCCAAGATCAGGGGAAATCAGAGACCCAGTACTTC
>NA|TRBV5-1|TRBJ2-1|NA
CASSQGYNEQFF
TGCGCCAGCAGTCAGGGCTACAATGAGCAGTTCTTC
>NA|TRBV5-6|TRBJ2-7|NA
CASSPGGRVHEQYF
TGTGCCAGCAGCCCCGGGGGCCGGGTCCACGAGCAGTACTTC
>NA|TRBV7-7|TRBJ2-7|NA
CASPEKHEQYF
TGTGCCAGTCCGGAGAAGCACGAGCAGTACTTC
>NA|TRBV6-1|TRBJ2-7|NA
CASSEVGATYEQYF
TGTGCCAGCAGTGAGGTGGGGGCGACCTACGAGCAGTACTTC
>NA|TRBV6-6|TRBJ2-7|TRBD1
CASSQDRGGYEQYF
TGTGCCAGCAGTCAAGACAGGGGCGGATACGAGCAGTACTTC
>NA|TRBV28|TRBJ1-4|TRBD1
CASSLRTGNEKLFF
TGTGCCAGCAGTTTGAGGACAGGGAATGAAAAACTGTTTTTT
>NA|TRBV7-6|TRBJ2-1|NA
CASSLVQVLSPYNEQFF
TGTGCCAGCAGCTTGGTACAGGTACTTTCCCCTTACAATGAGCAGTTCTTC
>NA|TRBV29-1|TRBJ1-1|TRBD1
CSVLDRRETEAFF
TGCAGCGTCCTGGACAGGAGGGAGACTGAAGCTTTCTTT
>NA|TRBV6-5|TRBJ1-5|TRBD1
CASSYSQGDQPQHF
TGTGCCAGCAGTTACTCACAGGGGGATCAGCCCCAGCATTTT
>NA|TRBV5-4|TRBJ2-7|NA
CASRRETEQYF
TGTGCCAGCAGACGCGAAACCGAGCAGTACTTC
>NA|TRBV13|TRBJ2-1|TRBD1
CASSRTGQGNNEQFF
TGTGCCAGCAGCAGAACGGGACAGGGGAACAATGAGCAGTTCTTC
>NA|TRBV2|TRBJ2-5|NA
CASSMVTQYF
TGTGCCAGCAGTATGGTGACCCAGTACTTC
>NA|TRBV27|TRBJ2-7|NA
CASSRGPPFSYEQYF
TGTGCCAGCAGTCGGGGACCGCCATTCTCCTACGAGCAGTACTTC
>NA|TRBV18|TRBJ2-5|NA
CASSPGDETQYF
TGTGCCAGCTCACCAGGCGACGAGACCCAGTACTTC
>once|TRBV10-1|TRBJ2-1|TRBD1
CASSYVRDRGLDEQFF
TGCGCCAGCAGTTATGTCCGGGACAGGGGCCTTGATGAGCAGTTCTTC
>NA|TRBV29-1|TRBJ2-2|NA
CSVVEAGRSGELFF
TGCAGCGTTGTCGAGGCAGGGCGAAGCGGGGAGCTGTTTTTT
>NA|TRBV7-8|TRBJ2-3|NA
CASSLVPTDTQYF
TGTGCCAGCAGCTTAGTGCCCACAGATACGCAGTATTTT
>once|TRBV30|TRBJ2-7|NA
CAWNAGSYEQYF
TGTGCCTGGAATGCAGGCAGCTACGAGCAGTACTTC
>NA|TRBV6-1|TRBJ2-7|TRBD2
CASRGALAGGHEQYF
TGTGCCAGCAGGGGGGCTCTAGCGGGAGGCCACGAGCAGTACTTC
>NA|TRBV28|TRBJ2-1|TRBD1
CATQGNYNEQFF
TGTGCCACACAGGGGAACTACAATGAGCAGTTCTTC
>NA|TRBV25-1|TRBJ2-6|NA
CASSARTDSGANVLTF
TGTGCCAGCAGTGCCCGGACAGACTCTGGGGCCAACGTCCTGACTTTC
>NA|TRBV28|TRBJ1-1|NA
CASSIRPGLTEAFF
TGTGCCAGCAGTATAAGACCGGGACTCACTGAAGCTTTCTTT
>NA|TRBV7-9|TRBJ2-7|NA
CASSPRGQGFYEQYF
TGTGCCAGCAGCCCAAGGGGACAAGGGTTTTACGAGCAGTACTTC
>NA|TRBV7-9|TRBJ2-7|TRBD1
CASSPTSGTAYEQYF
TGTGCCAGCAGCCCAACCTCCGGGACAGCTTACGAGCAGTACTTC
>NA|TRBV19|TRBJ2-7|NA
CASSIAPRDGPYEQYF
TGTGCCAGTAGTATAGCCCCTCGGGACGGGCCCTACGAGCAGTACTTC
>NA|TRBV9|TRBJ2-3|TRBD1
CASSVNRGEIDF
TGTGCCAGCAGCGTTAACAGGGGAGAGATAGATTTT
>NA|TRBV4-1|TRBJ1-1|TRBD1
CASSQGTGGFTEAFF
TGCGCCAGCAGCCAAGGGACAGGCGGATTCACTGAAGCTTTCTTT